The next 3 T cell receptor beta chains were all read from a single sample in a study of cytomegalovirus exposure and HLA in healthy donors. Clones were sequenced by immunoSEQ multiplex PCR, and TCRdb holds only the in-frame ones, with some missing. The table lists fewer than 140,000 clones, roughly 90% of them singletons. The sequenced sample was PBMCs. These receptors were taken from a woman younger than 30 in good health and CMV-seropositive.

The rearrangement uses TRBV27 and TRBJ2-5; TRBD2 agrees at 7 bases. CDR1 is MNHEY and CDR2 is SMNVEV in the germline V gene (reference sequence). The CDR3 runs 15 residues. V was pared by 5 bases and J by 7 bases, with 13 bases of the junction left unmatched. The CDR3 sequence: CASSDLSGLDRTQYF. CDR3 sequence (DNA): TGTGCCAGCAGTGATCTATCCGGACTAGATAGGACCCAGTACTTC.

The V call is TRBV5-8, the J call TRBJ2-7; the match to TRBD1 covers 9 bases. Germline-derived CDR1 and CDR2 are SGHTS and YDEGEE. J was trimmed by 9 bases and V by 5 bases; bases with no gene match: 6. CDR3 length: 12 residues. The CDR3 bases are TGTGCCAGCAGTTGGGACAGGGATGGGCAGTACGTC. It is translated as CASSWDRDGQYV.

The chain joins TRBV10-2 to TRBJ1-3; no reliable D call. The CDR3 length is 16 residues. V was cut by 0 bases and J by 1 base, with 10 bases left in between. CDR1 WSHSY and CDR2 SAAADI come from the germline V gene. The CDR3 here is CASSESPVLSGNTIYF. The CDR3 region has the DNA TGCGCCAGCAGTGAGTCGCCGGTACTATCTGGAAACACCATATATTTT.